The 29 T cell receptor beta chains below all came from one sample that was sequenced in a study of cytomegalovirus exposure and HLA in healthy donors (dated by TCRdb to the late 2010s). Libraries were made using the immunoSEQ multiplex PCR assay. The multiplex PCR relied on a mix of 60 forward primers for TCR Vbeta segments and 13 reverse primers for TCR Jbeta segments. Held by TCRdb, this immuneACCESS table contains in-frame sequences only and omits some clones. Under half of the omission traces to an unresolved V gene where checked; the cause of the rest is unknown. The sample has fewer than 110,000 clones on record, about 70% of them singletons. Under 2% of the sample is in the top ten clones. The sample consisted of PBMCs. The receptors were gathered from a woman in her thirties or forties in good health and CMV-seronegative.

The V gene is TRBV5-1, the J gene TRBJ2-5; TRBD2 might be the D (5 bases). V dropped 4 bases and J dropped 7 bases, with 23 bases sitting between them. Germline CDR1 is SGHRS and CDR2 is YFSETQ. This CDR3 has 16 residues. The CDR3 sequence: CASSPRLAWPLGTQYF. For the CDR3, the DNA is TGCGCCAGCAGCCCCCGCCTAGCCTGGCCCCTCGGGACCCAGTACTTC.

The gene calls are TRBV27 and TRBJ1-2, with 8 bases aligning to TRBD1. Germline CDR1 and CDR2: MNHEY and SMNVEV (reference sequence). V dropped 2 bases and J dropped 3; count of bases not matched to a gene: 8. The CDR3 has 16 residues. The CDR3 protein is CASSLGAGGADYGYTF. The CDR3 DNA reads TGTGCCAGCAGTTTAGGGGCAGGGGGCGCGGACTATGGCTACACCTTC.

The chain joins TRBV2 to TRBJ2-7; 7 positions agree with TRBD2. Germline CDR1 is SNHLY and CDR2 is FYNNEI. CDR3 length equals 14 residues. Trimming took 6 bases from V and 4 from J; bases not matched to a gene: 9. The CDR3 spells CASSVEGGLYEQYF. The CDR3 DNA follows: TGTGCCAGCAGCGTGGAGGGAGGGCTGTACGAGCAGTACTTC.

This rearrangement joins TRBV7-2 to TRBJ2-7, with a tentative D call TRBD1 (5 bases). The CDR3 totals 14 residues. From germline, CDR1 is SGHTA and CDR2 FQGNSA. The V end lost 1 base, the J end lost 6 bases, and 13 bases lay between the germline ends. CDR3 DNA sequence: TGTGCCAGCAGCTTAGGTACAGGTGCCAGCGAGCAGTACTTC. This encodes CASSLGTGASEQYF.

The V call is TRBV6-5, the J call TRBJ1-1; no definite D call. This CDR3 is 16 amino acids long. CDR1 is MNHEY and CDR2 is SVGAGI in the germline V gene. Deletions cut 0 bases from V and 3 bases from J, with 14 bases between. Here the CDR3 reads CASSYSIGRLYTEAFF. The CDR3 DNA sequence: TGTGCCAGCAGTTACTCGATCGGCAGACTTTACACTGAAGCTTTCTTT.

This clone has only one observation. One end of the junction varies from germline; a read error may be responsible. The rearrangement joins TRBV7-9 to TRBJ1-2, with D perhaps TRBD1 (5 bases). This CDR3 contains 11 residues. The germline gives CDR1 SEHNR, CDR2 FQNEAQ (reference sequence). CDR3 nucleotide sequence: TGTTCCAGCAGCCCGGGGGATGGCTACACCTTC. Amino acid sequence: CSSSPGDGYTF.

The chain recombines TRBV6-4 with TRBJ1-2; D is perhaps TRBD1 (6 bases). Trimming took 8 bases from V and 5 from J, leaving 21 bases between them. From germline, CDR1 is MRHNA and CDR2 SNTAGT. The CDR3 runs 15 residues. The CDR3 spells CASGSSDRFRYGYTF. CDR3 sequence (DNA): TGTGCCAGCGGGTCCTCGGACAGATTCAGGTATGGCTACACCTTC.

This chain's CDR3 is CASSIRGGADYTF. The CDR3 DNA reads TGTGCCAGTAGTATTAGGGGGGGTGCGGACTACACCTTC. The J gene is TRBJ1-2, the V gene TRBV19; TRBD1 might be the D (6 bases). The CDR3 extends over 13 amino acids. V was shortened by 3 bases and J by 10 bases, with 15 bases between the two germline ends. Per the germline V gene, CDR1 is LNHDA and CDR2 is SQIVND (reference sequence).

The rearrangement links TRBV19 to TRBJ2-3; D is possibly TRBD2 (5 bases). Trimming shortened V by 4 bases and J by 1 base, and 12 bases separated the two germline ends. Per germline, CDR1 LNHDA and CDR2 SQIVND (reference sequence). The CDR3 is 15 residues long. CDR3 amino acids: CASSTRAGGTDTQYF. CDR3 nucleotide sequence: TGTGCCAGTAGTACCCGGGCCGGGGGCACAGATACGCAGTATTTT.

The CDR3 loop is CAWSAWDSSYEQYF. The CDR3 region has the DNA TGTGCCTGGAGTGCTTGGGACAGTTCCTACGAGCAGTACTTC. This chain links TRBV30 with TRBJ2-7; 7 positions match TRBD1. Germline V gene sequence: CDR1 GTSNPN, CDR2 SVGIG (reference sequence). CDR3 size: 14 residues. V lost 1 base, J lost 1 base, and 4 bases stayed unmatched.

This clone was counted only a few times. One end of the junction is discordant with germline, which a read error may explain. The chain employs TRBV7-9 and TRBJ2-2; D is undetermined. The CDR3 covers 12 residues. The germline V gene encodes CDR1 SEHNR and CDR2 FQNEAQ (reference sequence). The CDR3 DNA is TGTTCCAGCAGCTCGTACACCGGGGAGCTGTTTTTT. It is translated as CSSSSYTGELFF.

The chain links TRBV6-5 to TRBJ2-7; perhaps TRBD1 as D (5 bases). Germline CDR1 is MNHEY and CDR2 is SVGAGI. CDR3 size: 15 residues. The ends were cut back, 4 bases at V and 3 bases at J, with 16 bases in the middle. The CDR3 sequence: CASSSDRGIGYEQYF. The CDR3 nucleotides read TGTGCCAGCAGTTCTGATAGGGGCATCGGCTACGAGCAGTACTTC.

With regard to this clone: The germline gene is not matched at one end of the junction; a read error may be the cause. This chain joins TRBV7-9 and TRBJ2-7; 8 positions agree with TRBD1. The CDR3 is made up of 14 amino acids. Germline V gives CDR1 SEHNR, CDR2 FQNEAQ (reference sequence). CDR3 protein: CSSSSPRTGNEQYF. The CDR3, as DNA: TGTTCCAGCAGCTCACCAAGGACAGGGAACGAGCAGTACTTC.

This clone was seen more than once but under ten times. This chain links TRBV6-1 with TRBJ1-1; D not certain. V was clipped by 2 bases and J by 8 bases, with 12 bases between them. This CDR3 has 13 residues. Germline CDR1 and CDR2: MNHNS and SASEGT. CDR3 region: CASSEQVLTEAFF. The CDR3 nucleotides are TGTGCCAGCAGTGAACAGGTCCTCACCGAAGCTTTCTTT.

This clone was counted a few times. V usage is TRBV19 and J usage is TRBJ2-7; D is unresolved. The CDR3 contains 13 residues. CDR1 and CDR2 (germline): LNHDA, SQIVND (reference sequence). V was pared by 3 bases and J by 2 bases, with 8 bases between. CDR3 coding DNA: TGTGCCAGTAGTATGCAGGATACCTACGAGCAGTACTTC. Protein sequence: CASSMQDTYEQYF.

This rearrangement joins TRBV4-3 to TRBJ2-5; tentatively, D is TRBD1 (5 bases). The CDR3 consists of 13 residues. Per germline, CDR1 LGHNA and CDR2 YSLEER. The germline V and J ends were trimmed by 3 bases and 5 bases, with 10 bases remaining between them. The CDR3 protein is CASSQSGRETQYF. CDR3 nucleotide sequence: TGCGCCAGCAGCCAGTCAGGGCGGGAGACCCAGTACTTC.

In DNA form, the CDR3 reads TGTGCCAGCACGCACAGACGGGGACTAGCGGGGGCTTTGAACACCGGGGAGCTGTTTTTT. Residues: CASTHRRGLAGALNTGELFF. The rearrangement uses TRBV2 and TRBJ2-2; 14 nucleotides align to TRBD2. The CDR3 sequence is 20 residues long. V was pared by 7 bases and J by 1 base, with 14 bases of the junction left unmatched. CDR1 and CDR2 from the germline V gene are SNHLY and FYNNEI.

A few counts support this clone. The V and J genes are TRBV5-1 and TRBJ1-4; the D is unclear. Germline V CDR1 and CDR2: SGHRS, YFSETQ. The CDR3 length is 16 residues. Trimming removed 0 bases at V and 0 bases at J, with 9 bases between. CDR3 DNA: TGCGCCAGCAGCTTGGTTGGAGATTCAACTAATGAAAAACTGTTTTTT. The encoded protein is CASSLVGDSTNEKLFF.

The chain joins TRBV28 to TRBJ1-3, with 9 bases aligning to TRBD1. This CDR3 has 15 residues. Unmatched junction bases numbered 6, after V lost 5 bases and J lost 4 bases. Germline loops: CDR1 MDHEN, CDR2 SYDVKM. In DNA form, the CDR3 reads TGTGCCAGCAGTCCCAGGACAGGGGAGGGAAACACCATATATTTT. This gives the protein CASSPRTGEGNTIYF.

This clone has only a few counts. Additional DNA sequences in this sample encode the identical CDR3. The chain carries TRBV5-4 and TRBJ2-3; perhaps TRBD2 as D (6 bases). Trimming removed 0 bases at V and 2 bases at J, with 7 bases between. The CDR3 spans 14 residues. Germline assignment: CDR1 SGHNT and CDR2 YYREEE (reference sequence). The CDR3, as DNA: TGTGCCAGCAGCTTGGCGGGGGTCACAGATACGCAGTATTTT. Encoded protein: CASSLAGVTDTQYF.

The chain's CDR3 is CASSLLGTSGAETQYF. DNA of the CDR3: TGCGCCAGCAGCTTGTTAGGGACTAGCGGGGCAGAGACCCAGTACTTC. The gene calls are TRBV5-1 and TRBJ2-5; 13 bases line up with TRBD2. CDR1 and CDR2 (germline): SGHRS, YFSETQ. The V gene end was trimmed by 1 base and the J gene end by 4 bases; junction bases not matched to a gene: 4. The CDR3 runs 16 residues.

The V and J genes are TRBV5-1 and TRBJ2-1, with TRBD2 matching 14 bases. Losses at the gene ends were 3 bases for V and 7 bases for J; bases not matched to a gene: 6. The germline V gene encodes CDR1 SGHRS and CDR2 YFSETQ. The length of the CDR3 is 16 residues. The CDR3: CASSSGLAGVGNEQFF. Here the CDR3 DNA reads TGCGCCAGCAGCTCGGGACTAGCGGGAGTAGGGAATGAGCAGTTCTTC.

The CDR3 region has the DNA TGTGCCTGGAGTACAGGGCACTCCTACGAGCAGTACTTC. It yields the protein CAWSTGHSYEQYF. The chain carries TRBV30 and TRBJ2-7; weak D call: TRBD1 (6 bases). V was trimmed by 2 bases and J by 0 bases, leaving 8 bases between them. Germline V gene sequence: CDR1 GTSNPN, CDR2 SVGIG (reference sequence). The CDR3 runs to 13 residues.

V gene TRBV12-5 combines with J gene TRBJ2-7; D may be TRBD1 (5 bases). The CDR3 runs 14 residues. Germline V lookup: CDR1 LGHNT, CDR2 FRNRAP. The V end lost 1 base, the J end lost 0 bases, and 7 bases lay between the germline ends. The DNA of the CDR3 is TGTGCTAGTGGTTTGGAACAGGTCTCCTACGAGCAGTACTTC. The encoded protein is CASGLEQVSYEQYF.

The chain employs TRBV6-6 and TRBJ2-1, with 8 bases that match TRBD1. This CDR3 spans 15 amino acids. Germline CDR1 reads MNHNY; CDR2 reads SVGAGI (reference sequence). V trimming: 6 bases; J trimming: 4 bases; junction bases outside the gene matches: 8. The CDR3 is CASRPTGGRYNEQFF. The CDR3 coding sequence is TGTGCCAGCAGGCCTACAGGGGGGAGGTACAATGAGCAGTTCTTC.

This sequence joins TRBV7-2 and TRBJ1-1, with 9 bases fitting TRBD1. Per the germline V gene, CDR1 is SGHTA and CDR2 is FQGNSA. After removal of 5 bases from V and 4 bases from J, the junction contained 8 bases not matched to a gene. The CDR3 spans 15 residues. The chain's CDR3 is CASSARQGGSTEAFF. The CDR3 DNA reads TGTGCCAGCAGCGCCCGACAGGGGGGTAGCACTGAAGCTTTCTTT.

This clone was seen a few times. V gene TRBV6-1 combines with J gene TRBJ1-4, with 7 bases matching TRBD1. The germline V gene encodes CDR1 MNHNS and CDR2 SASEGT. The junction had 6 bases not matched to a gene; V was cut back by 5 bases and J by 6 bases. The CDR3 runs to 14 residues. In nucleotides, the CDR3 is TGTGCCAGCAGTAGATCGGGACAGCATGAAAAACTGTTTTTT. Protein: CASSRSGQHEKLFF.

J is TRBJ2-7 and V is TRBV7-9; 9 bases are shared with TRBD1. Unmatched junction bases numbered 3, after V lost 5 bases and J lost 1 base. Per the germline V gene, CDR1 is SEHNR and CDR2 is FQNEAQ (reference sequence). This CDR3 has 14 amino acids. CDR3 loop: CASSKDRGSYEQYF. The DNA of the CDR3 is TGTGCCAGCAGCAAGGACAGGGGATCCTACGAGCAGTACTTC.

This clone was recorded once. The chain couples TRBV5-6 to TRBJ2-3; 9 bases line up with TRBD2. In germline, CDR1 is SGHDT, CDR2 YYEEEE. The junction had 15 bases not matched to a gene; V was cut back by 1 base and J by 3 bases. The CDR3 covers 19 residues. The DNA of the CDR3 is TGTGCCAGCAGCTTGCCCTACCCTTGGCTAGCGGGAAAGACAGATACGCAGTATTTT. It yields the protein CASSLPYPWLAGKTDTQYF.